This TCR beta chain was sequenced during a study of T cell therapy after organ transplantation. The sample's time point: 20-29 weeks after completion of therapy. Trimming cost V 4 bases and J 3 bases, with 16 bases left between them. The germline V gene encodes CDR1 GTSNPN and CDR2 SVGIG (reference sequence). The CDR3 covers 15 residues. About this clone: The antigen remains unidentified.

The protocol was immunoSEQ multiplex PCR, while the TCRdb copy is restricted to in-frame clones and leaves out a portion. The table lists around 15,000 clones, about 85% of them singletons. The clonotype was recovered from a human patient who had received a solid organ transplant and had CMV disease. The graft donor may have contributed some T cells. The V and J genes are TRBV30 and TRBJ2-1; D is uncertain. Source: CD8+ T cells from blood, taken after autologous CMV-specific T cell therapy. The CDR3 loop reads CAWIKGSLYYNEQFF. The DNA for the CDR3 is TGTGCCTGGATCAAAGGCAGCCTATACTACAATGAGCAGTTCTTC.